This passage covers 15 T cell receptor beta chains from one sample sequenced in a study of T cell responses to AZD1222 COVID-19 vaccine. Repertoires were generated with immunoSEQ multiplex PCR, while TCRdb's copy carries only in-frame clones and drops some. The sample shows about 60,000 clones, 80% to 90% of them seen only once. The sequences come from peripheral blood, collected on day 0 of AZD1222 vaccination. Receptors originate from an adult in good health.

The genes are TRBV7-3 and TRBJ2-2; D unclear. The germline V gene has CDR1 SGHTA and CDR2 FQGTGA. The CDR3 is made up of 14 amino acids. Trimming cost V 4 bases and J 0 bases, with 6 bases left between them. The CDR3 reads CASSSYSNTGELFF. As DNA, the CDR3 is TGTGCCAGCAGCTCCTACTCGAACACCGGGGAGCTGTTTTTT. The full variable domain, its missing parts supplied by reference TRBV7-3 and TRBJ2-2, is GAGVSQTPSNKVTEKGKYVELRCDPISGHTALYWYRQSLGQGPEFLIYFQGTGAADDSGLPNDRFFAVRPEGSVSTLKIQRTERGDSAVYLCASSSYSNTGELFFGEGSRLTVL.

The genes are TRBV7-2 and TRBJ2-5; 7 bases are a match to TRBD1. From germline, CDR1 is SGHTA and CDR2 FQGNSA. The length of the CDR3 is 15 residues. J was trimmed by 2 bases and V by 6 bases; bases with no gene match: 9. The CDR3 nucleotides are TGTGCCAGCAGTTTTCAACAGGGGTGGCAAGAGACCCAGTACTTC. Translated, it gives CASSFQQGWQETQYF. Variable domain in full (rest from reference TRBV7-2 and TRBJ2-5): GAGVSQSPSNKVTEKGKDVELRCDPISGHTALYWYRQSLGQGLEFLIYFQGNSAPDKSGLPSDRFSAERTGGSVSTLTIQRTQQEDSAVYLCASSFQQGWQETQYFGPGTRLLVL.

The chain links TRBV12-5 to TRBJ1-5; D remains unclear. The ends were cut back, 6 bases at V and 0 bases at J, with 6 bases in the middle. The CDR3 is 13 residues long. Per the germline V gene, CDR1 is LGHNT and CDR2 is FRNRAP. The DNA for the CDR3 is TGTGCTAGTGGCCAAGATAGCAATCAGCCCCAGCATTTT. It is translated as CASGQDSNQPQHF.

The J gene is TRBJ1-1, the V gene TRBV28; the D is unclear. CDR1 is MDHEN and CDR2 is SYDVKM in the germline V gene. V lost 8 bases to trimming and J lost 0 bases, with 7 bases between them. The CDR3 consists of 12 residues. The CDR3 DNA reads as TGTGCCAGCGGGCGTCTGAACACTGAAGCTTTCTTT. Encoded protein: CASGRLNTEAFF. The whole variable domain, filled in from reference TRBV28 and TRBJ1-1, reads DVKVTQSSRYLVKRTGEKVFLECVQDMDHENMFWYRQDPGLGLRLIYFSYDVKMKEKGDIPEGYSVSREKKERFSLILESASTNQTSMYLCASGRLNTEAFFGQGTRLTVV.

The chain couples TRBV24-1 to TRBJ2-7; 9 bases match TRBD1. Trimming at V came to 6 bases and at J to 7 bases, leaving 6 bases not matched to a gene. This CDR3 has 13 amino acids. Germline-derived CDR1 and CDR2 are KGHDR and SFDVKD. The CDR3 region has the DNA TGTGCCACCAGTCCGGGACAGGGAGGAGAGCAGTACTTC. Protein sequence: CATSPGQGGEQYF.

This rearrangement joins TRBV5-1 to TRBJ2-2; D gene ambiguous. Germline-derived CDR1 and CDR2 are SGHRS and YFSETQ. V was cut by 0 bases and J by 5 bases, with 5 bases left in between. This CDR3 is built from 13 residues. In nucleotides, the CDR3 is TGCGCCAGCAGCTTGGATAATACCGGGGAGCTGTTTTTT. Amino acid sequence: CASSLDNTGELFF. Using reference TRBV5-1 and TRBJ2-2 for the parts outside the CDR3, the full variable domain is KAGVTQTPRYLIKTRGQQVTLSCSPISGHRSVSWYQQTPGQGLQFLFEYFSETQRNKGNFPGRFSGRQFSNSRSEMNVSTLELGDSALYLCASSLDNTGELFFGEGSRLTVL.

The chain employs TRBV5-1 and TRBJ1-2; D may be TRBD1 (6 bases). The CDR3 is made up of 15 amino acids. From germline, CDR1 is SGHRS and CDR2 YFSETQ. Trimming shortened V by 1 base and J by 4 bases, and 14 bases separated the two germline ends. This CDR3 reads CASSLRSRDTYGYTF. CDR3 bases: TGCGCCAGCAGCTTGAGGTCCAGGGACACCTATGGCTACACCTTC. The whole variable domain, remainder taken from reference TRBV5-1 and TRBJ1-2, is KAGVTQTPRYLIKTRGQQVTLSCSPISGHRSVSWYQQTPGQGLQFLFEYFSETQRNKGNFPGRFSGRQFSNSRSEMNVSTLELGDSALYLCASSLRSRDTYGYTFGSGTRLTVV.

The chain links TRBV5-1 to TRBJ1-5, with D perhaps TRBD1 (6 bases). CDR3 length: 15 amino acids. The germline V gene has CDR1 SGHRS and CDR2 YFSETQ. Trimming left V 1 base short and J 5 bases short, with 13 bases between. Written as DNA, the CDR3 is TGCGCCAGCAGCTTGACCGGACAGTCCCATCAGCCCCAGCATTTT. This encodes CASSLTGQSHQPQHF.

The rearrangement uses TRBV24-1 and TRBJ2-1; D not certain. CDR3 length equals 15 residues. V was shortened by 5 bases and J by 0 bases, with 10 bases between the two germline ends. Germline V lookup: CDR1 KGHDR, CDR2 SFDVKD. The CDR3 sequence: CATSGPDSSYNEQFF. Here the CDR3 DNA reads TGTGCCACCAGTGGTCCGGATAGCTCCTACAATGAGCAGTTCTTC.

V is TRBV6-5 and J is TRBJ2-7; 9 bases map to TRBD1. V trimming: 5 bases; J trimming: 7 bases; junction bases outside the gene matches: 6. The CDR3 consists of 13 residues. Germline CDR1 MNHEY, CDR2 SVGAGI. The CDR3 bases are TGTGCCAGCAGTACACAGGGGGCGGGGGAGCAGTACTTC. Protein sequence: CASSTQGAGEQYF.

The chain combines TRBV5-1 with TRBJ1-2; D is unresolved. The germline CDR1 and CDR2 sequences are SGHRS and YFSETQ. The CDR3 consists of 14 residues. V was cut by 4 bases and J by 1 base, with 11 bases left in between. In DNA form, the CDR3 reads TGCGCCAGCAGCGGTCCGGGATTTAACTATGGCTACACCTTC. Protein: CASSGPGFNYGYTF. The variable domain in full, completed from reference TRBV5-1 and TRBJ1-2, reads KAGVTQTPRYLIKTRGQQVTLSCSPISGHRSVSWYQQTPGQGLQFLFEYFSETQRNKGNFPGRFSGRQFSNSRSEMNVSTLELGDSALYLCASSGPGFNYGYTFGSGTRLTVV.

This rearrangement joins TRBV12-3 or TRBV12-4 to TRBJ2-3; D not certain. V lost 3 bases and J lost 7, with 5 bases in between. The CDR3 is 11 amino acids. The CDR3: CASSFVNTQYF. In DNA, the CDR3 is TGTGCCAGCAGTTTTGTAAATACGCAGTATTTT.

The count of this clone is one. The rearrangement uses TRBV19 and TRBJ1-1; D is undetermined. The V end was cut by 1 base, the J end by 10 bases, with 10 bases between. Germline V lookup: CDR1 LNHDA, CDR2 SQIVND (reference sequence). This CDR3 comprises 12 residues. In nucleotides, the CDR3 is TGTGCCAGTAGTATAGCGTTTGGCGCAGCTTTCTTT. This gives the protein CASSIAFGAAFF. The full variable domain, with the rest looked up from reference TRBV19 and TRBJ1-1, is DGGITQSPKYLFRKEGQNVTLSCEQNLNHDAMYWYRQDPGQGLRLIYYSQIVNDFQKGDIAEGYSVSREKKESFPLTVTSAQKNPTAFYLCASSIAFGAAFFGQGTRLTVV.

The chain recombines TRBV20-1 with TRBJ2-1, with a weak D call TRBD2 (6 bases). This CDR3 is built from 13 residues. Germline assignment: CDR1 DFQATT and CDR2 SNEGSKA (reference sequence). V lost 3 bases to trimming and J lost 8 bases, with 14 bases between them. The CDR3 sequence: CSASKERVDEQFF. CDR3 in DNA: TGCAGTGCTAGTAAAGAGCGGGTGGATGAGCAGTTCTTC.

V is TRBV6-5 and J is TRBJ2-7, with TRBD2 matching over 13 bases. The germline gives CDR1 MNHEY, CDR2 SVGAGI. CDR3 length equals 15 residues. Trimming took 2 bases from V and 5 from J; bases not matched to a gene: 3. This CDR3 is CASSYPLAGGDEQYF. The CDR3 DNA reads as TGTGCCAGCAGTTACCCACTAGCGGGAGGGGACGAGCAGTACTTC.